This T cell receptor (beta chain) is drawn from a study of cytomegalovirus exposure and HLA in healthy donors. Across the whole study: There were 117 million unique TCR beta sequences, drawn from some 180 million T cells, in an earlier analysis. As released early, the data held 75 million to 90 million unique TCRs from HLA-typed donors.

Both 60 Vbeta primers and 13 Jbeta primers went into the PCR. Sequencing was performed with immunoSEQ multiplex PCR; in TCRdb, only in-frame clones are kept and a portion is missing. Of some 200,000 clones in the sample, approximately 80% were seen once. Study-level results: Most TCR sequences were uncommon, yet certain public TCRs appeared in many donors.

This clone has only a few counts. As yet, its antigen is unknown. Per the germline V gene, CDR1 is MNHNY and CDR2 is SVGAGI (reference sequence). V was trimmed by 8 bases and J by 1 base, leaving 12 bases between them. This CDR3 spans 14 amino acids. Material: PBMCs. This sequence originates from a boy between 2 and 10 years old in good health and CMV-seronegative. The V gene is TRBV6-6, the J gene TRBJ1-5; the D is unclear. The CDR3 sequence is CASAPASSNQPQHF. The CDR3 nucleotides read TGTGCCAGCGCACCCGCTAGCAGCAATCAGCCCCAGCATTTT.